This T cell receptor beta chain originates from a study of shared clonotypes between healthy human individuals. The sorted-subset replicate PCRs were given about 200 ng DNA, which is roughly 30,000 T cell genomes. Profiling relied on immunoSEQ multiplex PCR, and the TCRdb table lists in-frame clones only, not all of them. The sample holds under 850,000 clones, roughly 72% seen once. General study results and limits: Rarefaction exposed incomplete sorted-subset sequencing despite large depth. Across a handful of donors, naive CD4 shared around 5%, naive CD8 less than 4%, memory CD4 roughly 2.5%, memory CD8 about 0.38%.

CDR3 length: 14 residues. Trimming pared 4 bases from V and 9 bases from J, leaving 13 bases between. Germline CDR1 is LNHDA and CDR2 is SQIVND (reference sequence). A remark on this clone: The antigen is unknown.

The chain combines TRBV19 with TRBJ1-6; D is possibly TRBD1 (5 bases). The sequence was obtained from a young woman in good health. What was sequenced was memory CD4+ T cells sorted from blood. Subset given: CD45RA-negative fraction. This chain's CDR3 is CASSTTGRGSPLHF. The CDR3 DNA is TGTGCCAGTAGTACGACGGGGAGGGGTTCACCCCTCCACTTT.